The rows below give T cell receptor beta chains drawn from one sample of a study of beta chain features in type 1 diabetes. Produced via immunoSEQ multiplex PCR; TCRdb's table is partial and in-frame only. This repertoire shows about 660,000 clones, over 13% found once; its top ten account for 0.035% to 0.045%. The sequenced material came from naive CD4+ T cells from blood. The source of these receptors is a man aged 18 to 29 with type 1 diabetes. The CDR3 runs from the conserved cysteine through the conserved F or W. The D gene is left open where the match is weak. The size of a clone is reported for some rows only, either as once, few or many, or as a class for expanded clones.

V gene	J gene	clone size	D gene	CDR3 protein
TRBV6-5	TRBJ2-3	few	-	CASMNYTQYF
TRBV18	TRBJ2-5	few	-	CASSPDETQYF
TRBV29-1	TRBJ1-1	few	TRBD1	CSFSQGGNTEAFF
TRBV4-1	TRBJ2-1	-	-	CASSQESGSSSYNEQFF
TRBV5-6	TRBJ2-2	-	TRBD1	CASSSLDREAGELFF
TRBV4-1	TRBJ2-4	-	-	CASSQVVQGGYAKNIQYF
TRBV30	TRBJ1-2	-	-	CAWSARAINYGYTF
TRBV2	TRBJ2-3	-	-	CASSEALSPLGVADTQYF
TRBV14	TRBJ1-1	few	-	CASRRLSWVGDTEAFF
TRBV5-1	TRBJ2-7	once	TRBD1	CASSPRTGDNYEQYF
TRBV7-3	TRBJ2-7	few	TRBD1	CASSLGTVLSEQYF
TRBV5-1	TRBJ1-1	-	-	CASSLAGKNTEAFF
TRBV4-1	TRBJ1-5	-	TRBD1	CASSQEHRGLEPQHF
TRBV5-1	TRBJ2-3	-	-	CASSYRLSPGPDTQYF